These T cell receptor beta chains were read from a single sample in a study of blood T cell repertoires in COVID-19. Libraries were prepared by immunoSEQ multiplex PCR; TCRdb keeps only in-frame clonotypes and omits some of them. The table shows a few hundred thousand clones, with about 91% occurring only once. The source material was PBMCs or T cells enriched from blood (not recorded which). These receptors all stem from a middle-aged woman who had recovered from COVID-19. Each CDR3 is given with its conserved first and last residue. D genes are given only for firm matches. Rows may omit the clone size; those that give it use once, few, many or a size class.

len	abundance	v_gene	d_gene	j_gene	CDR3aa	CDR3nt
16	NA	TRBV6-2/TRBV6-3	TRBD2	TRBJ2-7	CASSFPAGGRPYEQYF	TGTGCCAGCAGTTTCCCCGCGGGGGGGCGCCCCTACGAGCAGTACTTC
13	NA	TRBV29-1	TRBD1	TRBJ2-1	CSVLRTGGNEQFF	TGCAGCGTCCTAAGGACAGGGGGCAATGAGCAGTTCTTC
15	NA	TRBV7-9	TRBD1	TRBJ1-4	CASSLEGQGPEKLFF	TGTGCCAGCAGCTTAGAGGGACAGGGGCCTGAAAAACTGTTTTTT
16	NA	TRBV7-6	NA	TRBJ1-1	CASSNSPNRVNTEAFF	TGTGCCAGCAGCAACTCGCCGAACAGGGTGAACACTGAAGCTTTCTTT
14	NA	TRBV24-1	NA	TRBJ2-6	CATSPSGGANVLTF	TGTGCCACCAGCCCCTCCGGGGGGGCCAACGTCCTGACTTTC
15	NA	TRBV9	NA	TRBJ1-2	CASSVGITEGSGYTF	TGTGCCAGCAGCGTAGGTATTACGGAGGGGAGCGGCTACACCTTC
12	NA	TRBV4-1	NA	TRBJ1-3	CASSPGANTIYF	TGCGCCAGCAGCCCGGGTGCAAACACCATATATTTT
15	NA	TRBV18	NA	TRBJ2-2	CASHSAGSITGELFF	TGTGCCAGCCACTCTGCCGGGTCAATCACCGGGGAGCTGTTTTTT
13	NA	TRBV6-1	NA	TRBJ1-1	CASSETVDTEAFF	TGTGCCAGCAGTGAAACGGTGGACACTGAAGCTTTCTTT
15	NA	TRBV7-2	NA	TRBJ1-3	CASSLEAGSGNTIYF	TGTGCCAGCAGCTTAGAGGCAGGATCGGGAAACACCATATATTTT
12	NA	TRBV10-3	TRBD1	TRBJ2-5	CAISDREETQYF	TGTGCCATCAGCGACAGGGAAGAGACCCAGTACTTC
18	NA	TRBV5-5	TRBD1	TRBJ1-1	CASSLGGGQGPRNTEAFF	TGTGCCAGCAGCTTGGGGGGTGGACAGGGCCCCCGGAACACTGAAGCTTTCTTT
18	NA	TRBV7-2	TRBD1	TRBJ1-3	CASSFGPPTGGTGNTIYF	TGTGCCAGCAGCTTCGGACCTCCGACAGGGGGGACTGGAAACACCATATATTTT
18	NA	TRBV7-2	TRBD2	TRBJ2-7	CASSLMPSGTTNVYEQYF	TGTGCCAGCAGCTTAATGCCTAGCGGTACCACCAACGTCTACGAGCAGTACTTC
15	NA	TRBV11-2	NA	TRBJ1-1	CASSLFPESNTEAFF	TGTGCCAGCAGCTTATTTCCGGAGTCGAACACTGAAGCTTTCTTT
11	few	TRBV5-1	NA	TRBJ2-3	CASSLEERTSF	TGCGCCAGCAGCTTGGAAGAGCGAACCAGTTTT
16	once	TRBV5-1	TRBD1	TRBJ1-1	CASSSGQAPLLAEAFF	TGCGCCAGCAGCTCAGGACAGGCCCCTCTCCTGGCTGAAGCTTTCTTT
18	NA	TRBV19	TRBD1	TRBJ2-1	CASRAGLYGTDSYNEQFF	TGTGCCAGTAGGGCCGGTTTGTACGGGACAGACTCCTACAATGAGCAGTTCTTC
14	NA	TRBV2	TRBD1	TRBJ1-5	CASIRDRSNQPQHF	TGTGCCAGCATTCGGGACAGGAGCAATCAGCCCCAGCATTTT
14	NA	TRBV4-1	NA	TRBJ2-7	CASSPYGRTYEQYF	TGCGCCAGCAGCCCCTACGGGAGAACCTACGAGCAGTACTTC
14	NA	TRBV7-9	NA	TRBJ2-1	CASSPAETFDEQFF	TGTGCCAGCAGCCCAGCGGAGACCTTTGATGAGCAGTTCTTC
12	NA	TRBV30	NA	TRBJ2-3	CAWSLETDTQYF	TGTGCCTGGAGCCTGGAGACAGATACGCAGTATTTT
14	NA	TRBV4-3	NA	TRBJ2-3	CASSQARSTDTQYF	TGCGCCAGCAGCCAAGCTAGGAGCACAGATACGCAGTATTTT
14	NA	TRBV5-1	NA	TRBJ1-3	CASSSAGDGNTIYF	TGCGCCAGCAGTTCGGCGGGGGATGGAAACACCATATATTTT
13	NA	TRBV29-1	TRBD1	TRBJ2-7	CSVQQQGAGEQYF	TGCAGCGTTCAGCAACAGGGGGCAGGAGAGCAGTACTTC
18	NA	TRBV2	TRBD1	TRBJ1-2	CASSEGGSPGQGAIGYTF	TGTGCCAGCAGTGAAGGGGGTTCCCCGGGACAGGGGGCCATTGGCTACACCTTC
15	NA	TRBV4-3	NA	TRBJ2-3	CASSQDPSGTDTQYF	TGCGCCAGCAGCCAAGATCCTAGCGGCACAGATACGCAGTATTTT
14	NA	TRBV7-9	TRBD1	TRBJ1-2	CASSEPTGGYGYTF	TGTGCCAGCAGCGAACCCACAGGGGGCTATGGCTACACCTTC
14	NA	TRBV6-4	TRBD2	TRBJ2-7	CASPNSGRAGEQYF	TGTGCCAGCCCCAATAGCGGGAGGGCAGGAGAGCAGTACTTC
16	NA	TRBV24-1	TRBD1	TRBJ2-3	CATSDATGEGTDTQYF	TGTGCCACCAGTGATGCTACAGGGGAAGGAACAGATACGCAGTATTTT
14	NA	TRBV10-1	TRBD1	TRBJ1-1	CASSESQGDTEAFF	TGCGCCAGCAGTGAGTCACAGGGGGACACTGAAGCTTTCTTT
16	NA	TRBV7-8	TRBD2	TRBJ2-1	CASSASSGGPFDEQFF	TGTGCCAGCAGCGCCTCTAGCGGGGGACCTTTCGATGAGCAGTTCTTC
11	NA	TRBV10-3	NA	TRBJ1-2	CATGELGGYTF	TGTGCCACAGGGGAGCTTGGTGGCTACACCTTC
14	NA	TRBV5-4	NA	TRBJ2-7	CASSLYQGSYEQYF	TGTGCCAGCAGCTTGTACCAGGGCTCCTACGAGCAGTACTTC
13	NA	TRBV28	NA	TRBJ2-1	CASSGSSYNEQFF	TGTGCCAGCAGCGGGAGTTCCTACAATGAGCAGTTCTTC
15	NA	TRBV24-1	NA	TRBJ1-3	CATSDGESSGNTIYF	TGTGCCACCAGTGACGGGGAGAGCTCTGGAAACACCATATATTTT
14	NA	TRBV15	TRBD1	TRBJ1-4	CATRQDRVGEKLFF	TGTGCCACCAGACAAGACAGGGTTGGCGAAAAACTGTTTTTT
14	NA	TRBV7-8	NA	TRBJ2-7	CASSLGLQTYEQYF	TGTGCCAGCAGCTTAGGCTTGCAGACCTACGAGCAGTACTTC
14	NA	TRBV11-2	TRBD1	TRBJ2-7	CASSLAPGGYEQYF	TGTGCCAGCAGCTTGGCCCCAGGGGGCTACGAGCAGTACTTC
16	NA	TRBV1	NA	TRBJ1-2	CTSSQDWPSLNYGYTF	TGCACCAGCAGCCAAGATTGGCCATCCCTTAACTATGGCTACACCTTC
15	few	TRBV6-4	TRBD2	TRBJ2-3	CASSEQAGSTDTQYF	TGTGCCAGCAGTGAACAAGCGGGAAGCACAGATACGCAGTATTTT
14	NA	TRBV11-2	TRBD2	TRBJ2-5	CASTSSLALETQYF	TGTGCCAGCACTTCTTCACTAGCGCTGGAGACCCAGTACTTC
15	NA	TRBV7-3	TRBD1	TRBJ2-1	CASSFDRAAYNEQFF	TGTGCCAGCAGCTTCGACAGGGCAGCCTACAATGAGCAGTTCTTC